This TCR beta chain emerged from a study of blood T cell repertoires in COVID-19. Clones were sequenced by immunoSEQ multiplex PCR, and TCRdb holds only the in-frame ones, with some missing. The table includes about 270,000 clones, approximately 87% detected once. Per the germline V gene, CDR1 is GTSNPN and CDR2 is SVGIG (reference sequence). CDR3 length: 14 residues. V was cut by 0 bases and J by 5 bases, with 13 bases left in between. V gene TRBV30 combines with J gene TRBJ2-5, with D possibly TRBD2 on 5 matching bases. The clonotype comes from a woman in her fifties or sixties with acute or convalescent COVID-19. The sequencing input was peripheral blood. Written as DNA, the CDR3 is TGTGCCTGGAGTGTACAACTAGATGCGGAGACCCAGTACTTC. It translates to CAWSVQLDAETQYF.